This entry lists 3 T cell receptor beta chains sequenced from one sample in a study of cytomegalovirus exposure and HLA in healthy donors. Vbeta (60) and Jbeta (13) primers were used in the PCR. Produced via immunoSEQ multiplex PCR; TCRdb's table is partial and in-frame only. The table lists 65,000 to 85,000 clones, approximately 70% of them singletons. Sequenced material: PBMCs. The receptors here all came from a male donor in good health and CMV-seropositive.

This chain's CDR3 is CASSQETGGTDTQYF. CDR3 nucleotides: TGTGCCAGCAGCCAAGAGACAGGGGGCACAGATACGCAGTATTTT. J is TRBJ2-3 and V is TRBV4-2; 8 bases map to TRBD1. CDR1 and CDR2 (germline): LGHNA, YNFKEQ. With 0 bases clipped from V and 1 base from J, the junction kept 0 bases outside the gene matches. The length of the CDR3 is 15 residues.

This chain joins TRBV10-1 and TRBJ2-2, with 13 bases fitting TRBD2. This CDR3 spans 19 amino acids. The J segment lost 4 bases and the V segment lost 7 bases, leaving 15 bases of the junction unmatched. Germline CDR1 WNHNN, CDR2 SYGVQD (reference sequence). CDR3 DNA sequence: TGCGCCAGCACCTTGGGACTAGCGGGGCGAATGGGGGTCACCGGGGAGCTGTTTTTT. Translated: CASTLGLAGRMGVTGELFF.

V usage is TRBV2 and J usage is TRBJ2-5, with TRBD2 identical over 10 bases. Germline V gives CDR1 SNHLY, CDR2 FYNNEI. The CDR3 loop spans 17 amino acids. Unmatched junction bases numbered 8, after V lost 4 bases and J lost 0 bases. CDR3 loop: CASSVVAGGSYQETQYF. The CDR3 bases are TGTGCCAGCAGTGTAGTAGCGGGGGGTTCGTACCAAGAGACCCAGTACTTC.